The next 6 T cell receptor beta chains were all read from a single sample in a study of blood T cells in healthy people across ages. PCR was performed a second time for about 7 to 12 cycles using a sample-barcoded 5' primer and a J-beta primer mix. Using its own MiXCR run on the 5' RACE reads, TCRdb lists one record per CDR3 protein. This table holds 1,500,000 or so distinct CDR3 sequences, around 55% found once. The source material was blood. These TCRs come from a man aged 18 to 35 in good health.

In regard to this clonotype: Germline and junction disagree at one end, which may indicate a read error. CDR3 bases: TGTGCTAGCAGCTTAGCTACAGGGACTGGGGCCAACGTCCTGACTTTC. Protein: CASSLATGTGANVLTF. The chain employs TRBV7-7 and TRBJ2-6, with D possibly matching TRBD1 (6 bases). The CDR3 covers 16 residues. Germline V gene sequence: CDR1 SSHAT, CDR2 FNYEAQ (reference sequence).

The rearrangement links TRBV6-1 to TRBJ2-5, with D maybe TRBD2 (5 bases). CDR1 and CDR2 from the germline V gene are MNHNS and SASEGT. V was trimmed by 4 bases and J by 7 bases, leaving 10 bases between them. The CDR3 covers 12 residues. The CDR3 spells CASSVFRGTQYF. The CDR3, as DNA: TGTGCCAGCAGTGTGTTCCGGGGGACCCAGTACTTC.

The genes are TRBV28 and TRBJ2-7; 8 bases match TRBD1. Germline trimming cut 4 bases from V and 4 bases from J; bases unmatched to any gene: 12. CDR1 is MDHEN and CDR2 is SYDVKM in the germline V gene. The CDR3 totals 16 residues. The CDR3 region is CASSSQQGESGYEQYF. CDR3 in DNA: TGTGCCAGCAGTTCTCAACAGGGGGAGAGTGGGTACGAGCAGTACTTC.

The gene calls are TRBV12-3 or TRBV12-4 and TRBJ2-5; 10 positions match TRBD2. Losses at the gene ends were 5 bases for V and 5 bases for J; bases not matched to a gene: 8. The CDR3 is 15 amino acids. CDR3 sequence: CASSGEREGLETQYF. In DNA, the CDR3 is TGTGCCAGCAGTGGCGAGCGGGAGGGCCTGGAGACCCAGTACTTC.

The rearrangement links TRBV20-1 to TRBJ2-1; 13 nucleotides match TRBD2. CDR3 length equals 17 residues. After removal of 6 bases from V and 6 bases from J, the junction contained 14 bases not matched to a gene. CDR1 DFQATT and CDR2 SNEGSKA come from the germline V gene (reference sequence). The CDR3, as DNA: TGCAGTGCAACCTATTCATGGACTAGCGGGAGTTCCAATGAGCAGTTCTTC. Translation gives CSATYSWTSGSSNEQFF.

This clonotype came up a few times. The chain carries TRBV29-1 and TRBJ1-1; possibly TRBD1 for D (6 bases). The V end was cut by 5 bases, the J end by 0 bases, with 10 bases between. The germline gives CDR1 SQVTM, CDR2 ANQGSEA. The CDR3 is 13 amino acids. CDR3 DNA sequence: TGCAGCGTTCACAGGGTTATGAACACTGAAGCTTTCTTT. Protein sequence: CSVHRVMNTEAFF.